This T cell receptor beta chain was sequenced during a study of monozygotic twins with inflammatory bowel disease. Concerning this clonotype: The antigen remains unidentified.

The study, taken as a whole, reports: In patient repertoires, differing immunosuppressive treatments may have added some variability.

Germline loops: CDR1 MGHDK, CDR2 SYGVNS. The CDR3 length is 13 residues. Each CDR3 protein gets one entry in TCRdb, which reprocessed the 5' RACE reads and gives no DNA. In all, the sample yields 140,000 to 150,000 distinct CDR3 sequences. The specimen was blood. V usage is TRBV25-1 and J usage is TRBJ1-1; the D call from TCRdb, TRBD1, cannot be confirmed without DNA. The source is a human donor with ulcerative colitis or Crohn's disease, or a healthy co-twin of an affected twin (not recorded which). The CDR3 spells CASSGMGDTEAFF.